The entry below gives a single T cell receptor (beta chain) sequence along with its context. Its matching antigen is unknown. CDR1 is LNHDA, CDR2 SQIVND, per germline (reference sequence). The CDR3 loop spans 17 amino acids. Between the trimmed V and J ends, which lost 6 bases and 0 bases, there was a span of 18 bases. These data come from a study of cytomegalovirus exposure and HLA in healthy donors. Findings and caveats of the study: The authors later found HLA-associated TCR beta chains more clonally expanded than equally common others. Specificity for CMV antigens was confirmed in vitro for three of the CMV-associated chains.

Use of 60 Vbeta and 13 Jbeta primers characterized the PCR. The protocol was immunoSEQ multiplex PCR, while the TCRdb copy is restricted to in-frame clones and leaves out a portion. The repertoire has 80,000 to 90,000 clones, more than 80% of them found once; the top ten carry 1.5% to 2%. The rearrangement links TRBV19 to TRBJ2-1, with a tentative D call TRBD2 (6 bases). Sequencing input: PBMCs. The origin of this receptor is a woman aged 25-40 years in good health and CMV-seronegative. The CDR3 loop is CASRKTGGTASYNEQFF. CDR3 nucleotides: TGTGCCAGTAGGAAAACGGGCGGGACTGCCTCCTACAATGAGCAGTTCTTC.